What follows are 21 T cell receptor beta chains derived from one specimen sequenced in a study of identical twins' blood T cells (dated by TCRdb to about 2013). The library was obtained by 5' RACE. Sequencer: Illumina Genome Analyzer IIx. The public reads were reprocessed in TCRdb via fastp at Q25 and MiXCR, keeping in-frame beta chains. Identical CDR3 protein sequences are pooled into one entry, listed with their most common genes and DNA. Counted in this sample were 300,000 to 450,000 distinct CDR3 sequences; about 28% of them appeared once. Around 5.6% of the sample is taken by the ten largest. The specimen sequenced was PBMCs. The receptors come from a woman aged 18 to 50 in good health.

Only one count was recorded for this clonotype. The chain carries TRBV5-1 and TRBJ1-2; D might be TRBD1 (6 bases). The V gene's germline CDR1 is SGHRS and CDR2 YFSETQ. The ends were cut back, 4 bases at V and 7 bases at J, with 8 bases in the middle. This CDR3 spans 11 amino acids. CDR3 in DNA: TGCGCCAGCAGCGGGACATTTGGCTACACCTTC. Protein sequence: CASSGTFGYTF.

This chain connects TRBV29-1 to TRBJ2-2; 15 nucleotides align to TRBD2. This CDR3 region has 17 residues. V was clipped by 5 bases and J by 2 bases; unmatched bases: 6. Germline assignment: CDR1 SQVTM and CDR2 ANQGSEA. The CDR3 is CSVPGLAGGPNTGELFF. DNA of the CDR3: TGCAGCGTTCCTGGACTAGCGGGGGGGCCCAACACCGGGGAGCTGTTTTTT.

CDR3 in DNA: TGTGCCAGCAGTTGGATTAGCGGGGGGGACACAGATACGCAGTATTTT. Amino acids: CASSWISGGDTDTQYF. The gene calls are TRBV12-3 or TRBV12-4 and TRBJ2-3, with 11 bases fitting TRBD2. The V gene end was trimmed by 4 bases and the J gene end by 2 bases; junction bases not matched to a gene: 5. The CDR3 runs 16 residues.

This clonotype was observed many times. The V and J genes are TRBV20-1 and TRBJ2-5, with 7 bases that match TRBD2. The trim removed 8 bases at V and 1 base at J, leaving 7 bases unmatched. CDR3 length: 13 amino acids. Germline assignment: CDR1 DFQATT and CDR2 SNEGSKA (reference sequence). Here the CDR3 reads CSILAVGQETQYF. The CDR3 nucleotides read TGCAGTATCCTAGCGGTGGGCCAAGAGACCCAGTACTTC.

The chain has TRBV6-5 and TRBJ2-1; 10 bases match TRBD1. The CDR3 extends over 16 amino acids. Germline CDR1 is MNHEY and CDR2 is SVGAGI. V shed 6 bases, J shed 7 bases, and the junction held 12 bases outside the gene matches. The CDR3 region has the DNA TGTGCCAGCAGGTGGCACCGGGACAGGGGTGGGAATGAGCAGTTCTTC. Translating gives CASRWHRDRGGNEQFF.

The chain carries TRBV5-1 and TRBJ1-1; 8 bases match TRBD1. The trim removed 2 bases at V and 2 bases at J, leaving 5 bases unmatched. CDR1 SGHRS and CDR2 YFSETQ come from the germline V gene. The CDR3 runs to 15 residues. This CDR3 is CASSFSGGVNTEAFF. CDR3 DNA: TGCGCCAGCAGCTTTTCAGGGGGCGTTAACACTGAAGCTTTCTTT.

This clonotype was observed many times. The rearrangement uses TRBV20-1 and TRBJ2-5; D not certain. The V end lost 5 bases, the J end lost 3 bases, and 16 bases lay between the germline ends. The V gene's germline CDR1 is DFQATT and CDR2 SNEGSKA (reference sequence). The CDR3 runs 14 residues. The CDR3 here is CSAYPQVKKETQYF. In nucleotides, the CDR3 is TGCAGTGCTTACCCGCAAGTAAAAAAAGAGACCCAGTACTTC.

The chain employs TRBV29-1 and TRBJ2-2; 11 bases are shared with TRBD1. Per germline, CDR1 SQVTM and CDR2 ANQGSEA. This CDR3 comprises 15 residues. Trimming took 5 bases from V and 6 from J; bases not matched to a gene: 8. The CDR3: CSVSHGTGGAGELFF. The DNA for the CDR3 is TGCAGCGTTTCACATGGGACAGGGGGGGCCGGGGAGCTGTTTTTT.

V is TRBV2 and J is TRBJ2-3; D possibly corresponds to TRBD2 (5 bases). CDR3 size: 14 residues. CDR1 and CDR2 (germline): SNHLY, FYNNEI. Trimming shortened V by 1 base and J by 2 bases, and 7 bases separated the two germline ends. CDR3 protein: CASSEGTATDTQYF. CDR3 in DNA: TGTGCCAGCAGTGAAGGGACTGCCACAGATACGCAGTATTTT.

The chain employs TRBV6-5 and TRBJ1-1; the match to TRBD1 covers 9 bases. The CDR3 is made up of 15 amino acids. Unmatched junction bases numbered 3, after V lost 2 bases and J lost 2 bases. From germline, CDR1 is MNHEY and CDR2 SVGAGI. This CDR3 reads CASSYGTGINTEAFF. The CDR3 nucleotides read TGTGCCAGCAGTTACGGGACAGGGATAAACACTGAAGCTTTCTTT.

As to this clonotype: This may arise from a read error, as a much more abundant clone is one base away. The genes are TRBV24-1 and TRBJ1-4, with TRBD1 matching 7 bases. Germline V gives CDR1 KGHDR, CDR2 SFDVKD. This CDR3 has 15 residues. V shed 9 bases and J 7 bases; nucleotides not matched to a gene: 13. CDR3: CATGQRQGPIEKLFF. For the CDR3, the DNA is TGTGCCACCGGGCAAAGACAGGGCCCGATTGAAAAACTGTTTTTT.

This clonotype occurred a few times. V and J are TRBV10-3 and TRBJ2-3; 8 bases align to TRBD2. Germline V gene lookup returns CDR1 ENHRY and CDR2 SYGVKD. V gave up 3 bases and J gave up 5 bases; unmatched junction bases: 7. The length of the CDR3 is 15 residues. The CDR3 loop is CAISDYREGGDTQYF. The CDR3 DNA follows: TGTGCCATCAGTGATTACCGGGAGGGTGGAGATACGCAGTATTTT.

Here the CDR3 DNA reads TGTGCCAGCAGCCATTTTCTAGCGGGAGTAGGAGGGGAGCTGTTTTTT. As protein: CASSHFLAGVGGELFF. The chain has TRBV7-9 and TRBJ2-2; TRBD2 matches at 10 bases. V shed 5 bases, J shed 8 bases, and the junction held 11 bases outside the gene matches. Germline CDR1 SEHNR, CDR2 FQNEAQ (reference sequence). This CDR3 is built from 16 residues. Drawing the rest from reference TRBV7-9 and TRBJ2-2, the complete variable domain is DTGVSQNPRHKITKRGQNVTFRCDPISEHNRLYWYRQTLGQGPEFLTYFQNEAQLEKSRLLSDRFSAERPKGSFSTLEIQRTEQGDSAMYLCASSHFLAGVGGELFFGEGSRLTVL.

This clonotype was detected only a few times. The chain employs TRBV6-2 or TRBV6-3 and TRBJ2-1, with 14 bases matching TRBD2. Germline V gene lookup returns CDR1 MNHEY and CDR2 SVGEGT. V lost 5 bases and J lost 7; bases outside the gene matches: 4. CDR3 length equals 15 residues. For the CDR3, the DNA is TGTGCCAGCAGTCGACTAGCGGGAGGGGAAAATGAGCAGTTCTTC. Translation: CASSRLAGGENEQFF.

In its sample, this clonotype was seen a few times. The rearrangement joins TRBV9 to TRBJ1-6; TRBD1 aligns across 8 bases. The germline V gene has CDR1 SGDLS and CDR2 YYNGEE. V dropped 4 bases and J dropped 6; count of bases not matched to a gene: 3. This CDR3 is 14 amino acids long. DNA for the CDR3: TGTGCCAGCAGCCAGCAGGGGGCTAATTCACCCCTCCACTTT. Its protein is CASSQQGANSPLHF.

The gene calls are TRBV18 and TRBJ1-1; D remains ambiguous. From germline, CDR1 is KGHSH and CDR2 LQKENI. Trimming cost V 3 bases and J 0 bases, with 11 bases left between them. The length of the CDR3 is 15 residues. The CDR3 spells CASSPVSDVNTEAFF. The CDR3 nucleotides read TGTGCCAGCTCACCGGTTTCGGATGTGAACACTGAAGCTTTCTTT.

This clonotype was recorded at least ten times. This chain joins TRBV12-3 or TRBV12-4 and TRBJ1-1; 10 bases are shared with TRBD1. V shed 7 bases, J shed 1 base, and the junction held 6 bases outside the gene matches. CDR3 size: 15 residues. CDR3 sequence: CASNLGDRGNTEAFF. The CDR3 coding sequence is TGTGCCAGCAACTTAGGGGACAGGGGGAACACTGAAGCTTTCTTT.

This clonotype was found many times. The chain combines TRBV19 with TRBJ2-2; D unclear. The CDR3 totals 15 residues. Germline CDR1 LNHDA, CDR2 SQIVND (reference sequence). With 4 bases removed from V and 0 bases from J, the gap between germline ends came to 9 bases. CDR3 nucleotides: TGTGCCAGTAGTACCGGGTTGGCGAACACCGGGGAGCTGTTTTTT. Translated: CASSTGLANTGELFF. Using reference TRBV19 and TRBJ2-2 for the parts outside the CDR3, the full variable domain is DGGITQSPKYLFRKEGQNVTLSCEQNLNHDAMYWYRQDPGQGLRLIYYSQIVNDFQKGDIAEGYSVSREKKESFPLTVTSAQKNPTAFYLCASSTGLANTGELFFGEGSRLTVL.

In this sample, this clonotype turned up a few times. The V and J genes are TRBV20-1 and TRBJ2-3, with D perhaps matching TRBD1 or TRBD2 (6 bases each). Trimming stripped 3 bases from V and 0 bases from J, with 10 bases between. CDR3 length equals 14 residues. The germline CDR1 and CDR2 sequences are DFQATT and SNEGSKA (reference sequence). This CDR3 is CSASRGVSTDTQYF. Written as DNA, the CDR3 is TGCAGTGCTAGTAGGGGGGTGAGCACAGATACGCAGTATTTT.

V and J are TRBV5-1 and TRBJ2-7; D is uncertain. The germline CDR1 and CDR2 sequences are SGHRS and YFSETQ. CDR3 size: 13 residues. Deletions cut 4 bases from V and 3 bases from J, with 11 bases between. DNA of the CDR3: TGCGCCAGCAGCCTTGACTGGGACTACGAGCAGTACTTC. It translates to CASSLDWDYEQYF.

This clonotype showed up just a few times. The V and J genes are TRBV19 and TRBJ1-2; no definite D call. Trimming removed 3 bases at V and 4 bases at J, with 9 bases between. Germline V gene sequence: CDR1 LNHDA, CDR2 SQIVND (reference sequence). The CDR3 runs 13 residues. The CDR3 loop reads CASSMETFYGYTF. CDR3 DNA sequence: TGTGCCAGTAGTATGGAAACCTTCTATGGCTACACCTTC.